This T cell receptor beta chain was sequenced during a study of T-cell memory formation after mild COVID-19. Background on the study: Across donors, TCR clusters were largely donor specific.

In TCRdb, the 5' RACE reads were re-called with MiXCR into one record per CDR3 protein. The top ten clones hold more than 8% of a sample with 400,000 to 500,000 distinct CDR3 sequences, around 20% of them seen once. The CDR3 is 13 amino acids. V lost 4 bases and J lost 0, with 8 bases in between. Germline-derived CDR1 and CDR2 are DFQATT and SNEGSKA (reference sequence). The sample holds many counts of this clonotype. Sequences were obtained from PBMCs or a T cell subset sorted from them (not recorded which). The gene calls are TRBV20-1 and TRBJ2-3; possibly TRBD2 for D (5 bases). The source is an adult woman who had mild COVID-19 (a few samples of this study predate the infection). Cell type and time point are not known. In DNA form, the CDR3 reads TGCAGTGCTAAGGGCGGGAGCACAGATACGCAGTATTTT. This codes for CSAKGGSTDTQYF.